This T cell receptor (beta chain) appears in the sequencing data of a study of read filtering for tumor transcriptome and immune sequencing. This library used 300 to 500 ng RNA and molecular barcoded adaptors spanning alpha/delta and beta/gamma chains. In TCRdb, the reads were re-called with MiXCR into one record per CDR3 protein. The data hold approximately 61,000 distinct CDR3 sequences, with about 21% observed a single time. Trimming left V 1 base short and J 8 bases short, with 10 bases between. CDR3 length: 13 residues. The germline V gene has CDR1 SGHRS and CDR2 YFSETQ. The TCR sequence derives from a donor at least 40 years old with multiple myeloma. V and J are TRBV5-1 and TRBJ2-1, with D unresolved. The material sequenced was a population of CD138-negative cells sorted from bone marrow. The CDR3 sequence: CASSLTLVDEQFF. In nucleotides, the CDR3 is TGCGCCAGCAGCTTGACGCTAGTCGATGAGCAGTTCTTC.